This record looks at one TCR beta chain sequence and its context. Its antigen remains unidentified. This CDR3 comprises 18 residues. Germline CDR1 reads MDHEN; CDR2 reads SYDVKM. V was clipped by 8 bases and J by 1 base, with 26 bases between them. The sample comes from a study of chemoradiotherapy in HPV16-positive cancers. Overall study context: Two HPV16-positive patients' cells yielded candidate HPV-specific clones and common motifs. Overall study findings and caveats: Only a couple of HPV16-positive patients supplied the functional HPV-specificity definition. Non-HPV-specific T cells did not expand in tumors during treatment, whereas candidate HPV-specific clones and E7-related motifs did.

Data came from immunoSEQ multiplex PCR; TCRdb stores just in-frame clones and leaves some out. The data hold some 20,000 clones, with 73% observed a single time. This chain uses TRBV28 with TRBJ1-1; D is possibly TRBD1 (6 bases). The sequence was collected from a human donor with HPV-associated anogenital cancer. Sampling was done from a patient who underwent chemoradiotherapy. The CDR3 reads CASGNLGQLGRGNTEAFF. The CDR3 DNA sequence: TGTGCCAGCGGAAATCTAGGACAACTCGGCAGGGGGAACACTGAAGCTTTCTTT.